These 20 T cell receptor beta chains share one sample of origin, sequenced in a study of blood T cell repertoires in COVID-19. Sequencing used immunoSEQ multiplex PCR; TCRdb keeps in-frame clones, though not all of them. The profile covers roughly 200,000 clones, with 86% appearing a single time and around 24% taken by the ten largest. Sequenced: PBMCs or T cells enriched from blood (not recorded which). The receptor set was obtained from a woman aged 40 to 55 in a cohort exposed to, infected with or recovered from COVID-19 (not recorded which).

The gene calls are TRBV4-3 and TRBJ2-3, with TRBD2 identical over 9 bases. The CDR3 loop spans 19 amino acids. The junction had 12 bases not matched to a gene; V was cut back by 0 bases and J by 2 bases. CDR1 and CDR2 from the germline V gene are LGHNA and YSLEER. In DNA, the CDR3 is TGCGCCAGCAGCCAAGATCGGGACGGGCTAGCGGGATACACAGATACGCAGTATTTT. Translating gives CASSQDRDGLAGYTDTQYF.

The chain uses TRBV25-1 and TRBJ2-3; D possibly corresponds to TRBD1 (5 bases). The germline gives CDR1 MGHDK, CDR2 SYGVNS. The V end was cut by 6 bases, the J end by 4 bases, with 8 bases between. This CDR3 is built from 12 residues. This CDR3 reads CASRSGPDTQYF. In DNA, the CDR3 is TGTGCCAGCAGGTCAGGGCCAGATACGCAGTATTTT.

This sequence joins TRBV6-5 and TRBJ2-3; 7 bases are a match to TRBD1. In germline, CDR1 is MNHEY, CDR2 SVGAGI. CDR3 size: 15 residues. V was pared by 4 bases and J by 2 bases, with 6 bases of the junction left unmatched. The CDR3 nucleotides are TGTGCCAGCAGTTCTATAGGGGGCCTCACAGATACGCAGTATTTT. Its protein is CASSSIGGLTDTQYF.

The DNA for the CDR3 is TGTGCCAGCACCTTAGGGACTAGCGGGAGCTACAATGAGCAGTTCTTC. This sequence encodes CASTLGTSGSYNEQFF. The chain combines TRBV9 with TRBJ2-1, with TRBD2 matching 14 bases. Germline CDR1 reads SGDLS; CDR2 reads YYNGEE. The CDR3 has 16 amino acids. The trim removed 6 bases at V and 3 bases at J, leaving 5 bases unmatched.

This clone was seen more than once but under ten times. The CDR3 coding sequence is TGCGCCAGCAGGGATCGACAGGGGAGTGAGGAAAAACTGTTTTTT. Amino acids: CASRDRQGSEEKLFF. This chain joins TRBV10-1 and TRBJ1-4; 8 positions match TRBD1. This CDR3 has 15 residues. The V gene end was trimmed by 6 bases and the J gene end by 8 bases; junction bases not matched to a gene: 11. CDR1 WNHNN and CDR2 SYGVQD come from the germline V gene (reference sequence).

This rearrangement joins TRBV10-1 to TRBJ2-7; weak D call: TRBD2 (5 bases). V was pared by 0 bases and J by 3 bases, with 6 bases between. Germline CDR1 reads WNHNN; CDR2 reads SYGVQD (reference sequence). The CDR3 sequence is 13 residues long. The CDR3 nucleotides read TGCGCCAGCAGTGAGTCTGCGGGCTACGAGCAGTACTTC. Residues: CASSESAGYEQYF.

The chain uses TRBV7-9 and TRBJ1-3, with 8 nucleotides matching TRBD1. The germline V gene has CDR1 SEHNR and CDR2 FQNEAQ (reference sequence). With 4 bases clipped from V and 4 bases from J, the junction kept 9 bases outside the gene matches. The length of the CDR3 is 16 residues. The CDR3, as DNA: TGTGCCAGCAGCTGGACAGGGAGTCAGTCGGGAAACACCATATATTTT. It specifies CASSWTGSQSGNTIYF.

J is TRBJ2-1 and V is TRBV28; no clear D. The germline V and J ends were trimmed by 4 bases and 0 bases, with 19 bases remaining between them. Looked up from germline, CDR1 is MDHEN and CDR2 is SYDVKM. CDR3 length equals 18 residues. The CDR3 reads CASSSTQWVARSYNEQFF. CDR3 DNA sequence: TGTGCCAGCAGTTCTACACAATGGGTAGCCCGCTCCTACAATGAGCAGTTCTTC.

V and J are TRBV4-1 and TRBJ2-7; 8 bases match TRBD1. Germline trimming cut 0 bases from V and 5 bases from J; bases unmatched to any gene: 6. Per germline, CDR1 MGHRA and CDR2 YSYEKL. The CDR3 spans 15 residues. CDR3 sequence (DNA): TGCGCCAGCAGCCAAGAGGACAGGGTGGAGAACGAGCAGTACTTC. It codes for CASSQEDRVENEQYF.

About this clone itself: The same CDR3 arises from other DNA sequences in this sample as well. The chain is built from TRBV3-1 (or the pseudogene TRBV3-2) and TRBJ1-1, with D unclear. Germline CDR1 is LGHDT and CDR2 is YNNKEL (reference sequence). V lost 1 base and J 3 bases, leaving 6 bases between the germline ends. The CDR3 is 13 residues long. In nucleotides, the CDR3 is TGTGCCAGCAGCCAAGGGAGGGACACTGAAGCTTTCTTT. The encoded protein is CASSQGRDTEAFF.

The chain has TRBV14 and TRBJ1-2, with D perhaps TRBD1 (5 bases). This CDR3 has 14 residues. From germline, CDR1 is SGHDN and CDR2 FVKESK. Trimming removed 3 bases from V and 4 bases from J, with 12 bases in between. In nucleotides, the CDR3 is TGTGCCAGCAGCCAGGGCGGGGGGACCTATGGCTACACCTTC. Protein: CASSQGGGTYGYTF.

The chain employs TRBV27 and TRBJ1-5, with 8 bases matching TRBD1. The germline CDR1 and CDR2 sequences are MNHEY and SMNVEV (reference sequence). V lost 6 bases, J lost 3 bases, and 13 bases stayed unmatched. The CDR3 length is 17 residues. For the CDR3, the DNA is TGTGCCAGCAGACCTGGGGGACAGGTGAGCTACAATCAGCCCCAGCATTTT. Translated: CASRPGGQVSYNQPQHF.

The chain employs TRBV7-9 and TRBJ2-1, with 7 bases aligning to TRBD2. With V trimmed by 2 bases and J by 0 bases, 4 bases remained unmatched. Germline CDR1 and CDR2: SEHNR and FQNEAQ (reference sequence). The CDR3 totals 16 residues. CDR3 region: CASSLRAGSSYNEQFF. The CDR3 DNA reads as TGTGCCAGCAGCTTACGAGCGGGGAGCTCCTACAATGAGCAGTTCTTC.

As for this clone: Distinct nucleotide sequences in the sample also encode this CDR3. The V gene is TRBV5-1, the J gene TRBJ2-1; 8 bases are a match to TRBD2. CDR3 length: 16 residues. Germline V CDR1 and CDR2: SGHRS, YFSETQ. Losses at the gene ends were 5 bases for V and 0 bases for J; bases not matched to a gene: 7. The CDR3 nucleotides are TGCGCCAGCAGACCAACTAGCGGAAGCTCCTACAATGAGCAGTTCTTC. Translating it yields CASRPTSGSSYNEQFF. The variable domain in full, completed from reference TRBV5-1 and TRBJ2-1, reads KAGVTQTPRYLIKTRGQQVTLSCSPISGHRSVSWYQQTPGQGLQFLFEYFSETQRNKGNFPGRFSGRQFSNSRSEMNVSTLELGDSALYLCASRPTSGSSYNEQFFGPGTRLTVL.

The sample holds a few counts of this clone. The chain combines TRBV18 with TRBJ2-7; TRBD2 might be the D (5 bases). Germline assignment: CDR1 KGHSH and CDR2 LQKENI. V was shortened by 4 bases and J by 4 bases, with 17 bases between the two germline ends. The CDR3 consists of 15 residues. This CDR3 is CASSQGKDSGYEQYF. The CDR3 DNA sequence: TGTGCCAGCTCACAAGGAAAGGACTCGGGGTACGAGCAGTACTTC. Drawing the rest from reference TRBV18 and TRBJ2-7, the complete variable domain is NAGVMQNPRHLVRRRGQEARLRCSPMKGHSHVYWYRQLPEEGLKFMVYLQKENIIDESGMPKERFSAEFPKEGPSILRIQQVVRGDSAAYFCASSQGKDSGYEQYFGPGTRLTVT.

The V call is TRBV7-2, the J call TRBJ1-2; D is possibly TRBD1 (5 bases). From germline, CDR1 is SGHTA and CDR2 FQGNSA. V dropped 3 bases and J dropped 6 bases, with 17 bases sitting between them. The CDR3 consists of 15 residues. CDR3 in amino acids: CASSLWWGGVNGYTF. The CDR3 DNA sequence: TGTGCCAGCAGCTTGTGGTGGGGAGGGGTAAATGGCTACACCTTC.

The chain combines TRBV5-3 with TRBJ2-1; 14 nucleotides align to TRBD2. TRBV5-3 belongs to the ORF category, with a function that is uncertain. Germline trimming cut 4 bases from V and 6 bases from J; bases unmatched to any gene: 6. The CDR3 is made up of 16 amino acids. This CDR3 is CARSSEGLAGANEQFF. CDR3 in DNA: TGTGCCAGAAGCAGTGAGGGACTAGCGGGAGCCAATGAGCAGTTCTTC.

The rearrangement links TRBV3-1 (or the pseudogene TRBV3-2) to TRBJ1-4; D is possibly TRBD1 (6 bases). This CDR3 has 14 residues. Germline V gives CDR1 LGHDT, CDR2 YNNKEL (reference sequence). Trimming pared 4 bases from V and 4 bases from J, leaving 10 bases between. CDR3 residues: CASSRGTFNEKLFF. The CDR3 DNA is TGTGCCAGCAGCCGTGGGACATTTAATGAAAAACTGTTTTTT.

The chain is built from TRBV30 and TRBJ1-5; D possibly corresponds to TRBD1 (6 bases). Trimming pared 0 bases from V and 6 bases from J, leaving 18 bases between. This CDR3 spans 16 amino acids. Germline-derived CDR1 and CDR2 are GTSNPN and SVGIG (reference sequence). As DNA, the CDR3 is TGTGCCTGGAGTGTACAGGGATCGACAGTCACTCAGCCCCAGCATTTT. Amino acids: CAWSVQGSTVTQPQHF.

The chain recombines TRBV7-2 with TRBJ1-5; 9 bases line up with TRBD1. Looked up from germline, CDR1 is SGHTA and CDR2 is FQGNSA. Unmatched junction bases numbered 8, after V lost 2 bases and J lost 9 bases. The CDR3 has 15 residues. CDR3 DNA: TGTGCCAGCAGCTTATCGGGCACAGGGGGCCTGCCCCAGCATTTT. It specifies CASSLSGTGGLPQHF.